One and the same sample provided the 12 T cell receptor beta chains below, sequenced in a study of blood T cell repertoires in COVID-19 (dated by TCRdb to about 2020). Library method: the immunoSEQ multiplex PCR assay. TCRdb stores this immuneACCESS table with in-frame sequences only. Part of the clones is absent; in the studies checked, under half of the shortfall reflects unresolved V genes, and no reason is known for the rest. Present in this sample are about 120,000 clones, more than 75% of which were seen just once. Around 8% of the sample comes from the top ten. Sequenced sample: peripheral blood. The receptor set was obtained from a man between 65 and 79 years old with acute or convalescent COVID-19.

This clone was seen a few times. The chain couples TRBV10-3 to TRBJ1-1, with D tentatively TRBD1 (6 bases). Looked up from germline, CDR1 is ENHRY and CDR2 is SYGVKD. Trimming stripped 6 bases from V and 1 base from J, with 9 bases between. The CDR3 extends over 13 amino acids. The chain's CDR3 is CAISVGQNTEAFF. CDR3 DNA: TGTGCCATCAGCGTGGGACAGAACACTGAAGCTTTCTTT.

The chain uses TRBV28 and TRBJ2-2; D gene unclear. V was shortened by 3 bases and J by 5 bases, with 7 bases between the two germline ends. Germline CDR1 is MDHEN and CDR2 is SYDVKM. The CDR3 sequence is 13 residues long. The CDR3 sequence is CASSLAVTGELFF. The CDR3 bases are TGTGCCAGCAGTTTGGCAGTTACCGGGGAGCTGTTTTTT.

V gene TRBV9 combines with J gene TRBJ2-3, with TRBD2 matching over 8 bases. The trim removed 4 bases at V and 2 bases at J, leaving 9 bases unmatched. Germline CDR1 and CDR2: SGDLS and YYNGEE. The CDR3 totals 16 residues. CDR3 nucleotide sequence: TGTGCCAGCAGCCACCCCGCGGGGGGAAACACAGATACGCAGTATTTT. This codes for CASSHPAGGNTDTQYF.

V and J are TRBV10-3 and TRBJ2-2, with 9 positions matching TRBD2. Germline CDR1 is ENHRY and CDR2 is SYGVKD. The CDR3 runs to 16 residues. Losses at the gene ends were 0 bases for V and 4 bases for J; bases not matched to a gene: 3. CDR3 coding DNA: TGTGCCATCAGTGAGTCCAATAGCGGGAGCACCGGGGAGCTGTTTTTT. Protein product: CAISESNSGSTGELFF.

The chain carries TRBV27 and TRBJ2-5; TRBD2 aligns across 15 bases. CDR1 is MNHEY and CDR2 is SMNVEV in the germline V gene (reference sequence). Losses at the gene ends were 8 bases for V and 6 bases for J; bases not matched to a gene: 1. CDR3 length: 13 amino acids. The CDR3 loop reads CASGLAGGKTQYF. CDR3 nucleotides: TGTGCCAGCGGACTAGCGGGGGGGAAGACCCAGTACTTC.

This chain links TRBV9 with TRBJ1-3; TRBD1 matches 10 bases. This CDR3 has 13 amino acids. V lost 5 bases, J lost 16 bases, and 12 bases stayed unmatched. Germline V gives CDR1 SGDLS, CDR2 YYNGEE. CDR3 DNA: TGTGCCAGCAGTACTGACCCGGGACAGGGGATTTATTTT. Its protein product is CASSTDPGQGIYF.

This clone has only one observation. V gene TRBV18 combines with J gene TRBJ2-3; TRBD1 is a possible D gene (5 bases). The CDR3 consists of 17 residues. Germline V gene data show CDR1 as KGHSH and CDR2 as LQKENI. Trimming pared 3 bases from V and 8 bases from J, leaving 24 bases between. For the CDR3, the DNA is TGTGCCAGCTCACCCAGTCGAAGCCAGGGTGGGGTAGGTACGCAGTATTTT. Protein: CASSPSRSQGGVGTQYF.

This sequence joins TRBV18 and TRBJ1-1; D unresolved. The CDR3 is 12 residues long. V lost 3 bases and J lost 1, with 3 bases in between. CDR1 is KGHSH, CDR2 LQKENI, per germline. CDR3 sequence: CASSPRNTEAFF. The CDR3 bases are TGTGCCAGCTCACCTAGGAACACTGAAGCTTTCTTT.

The rearrangement links TRBV28 to TRBJ2-3; 7 nucleotides agree with TRBD1. There are 13 residues in the CDR3. V was pared by 9 bases and J by 2 bases, with 5 bases of the junction left unmatched. Germline assignment: CDR1 MDHEN and CDR2 SYDVKM. The DNA of the CDR3 is TGTGCCAGTAGGGACAGAAACACAGATACGCAGTATTTT. Translated: CASRDRNTDTQYF. The full variable domain, rest sourced from reference TRBV28 and TRBJ2-3, is DVKVTQSSRYLVKRTGEKVFLECVQDMDHENMFWYRQDPGLGLRLIYFSYDVKMKEKGDIPEGYSVSREKKERFSLILESASTNQTSMYLCASRDRNTDTQYFGPGTRLTVL.

The chain is built from TRBV7-2 and TRBJ2-7, with D perhaps TRBD2 (6 bases). Germline values: CDR1 SGHTA, CDR2 FQGNSA. This CDR3 comprises 13 residues. Trimming took 5 bases from V and 6 from J, leaving 14 bases between them. The CDR3 DNA reads as TGTGCCAGCAGCGGGGGGTGGGAACTCGAGCAGTACTTC. This gives the protein CASSGGWELEQYF.

The CDR3 here is CASSTLGGGYRSPLHF. The CDR3 bases are TGTGCCAGTAGTACCCTAGGGGGCGGCTATCGGTCACCCCTCCACTTT. This chain connects TRBV19 to TRBJ1-6, with TRBD1 identical over 7 bases. The CDR3 sequence is 16 residues long. The germline V gene encodes CDR1 LNHDA and CDR2 SQIVND (reference sequence). V was pared by 4 bases and J by 10 bases, with 13 bases of the junction left unmatched.

Only a few counts were recorded for this clone. The CDR3: CAWRRDRITYNEQFF. The CDR3 DNA sequence: TGTGCCTGGCGACGGGACAGAATTACCTACAATGAGCAGTTCTTC. This sequence joins TRBV30 and TRBJ2-1, with 7 bases matching TRBD1. This CDR3 has 15 residues. Germline CDR1 and CDR2: GTSNPN and SVGIG (reference sequence). V dropped 5 bases and J dropped 2; count of bases not matched to a gene: 9.